This T cell receptor beta chain comes out of a study of response to subunit inactivated influenza vaccine. Study-level findings and limits: Few additional T cells are recruited per seasonal influenza vaccination, authors suggested.

V lost 5 bases, J lost 4 bases, and 12 bases lay in between. Germline V gene data show CDR1 as SEHNR and CDR2 as FQNEAQ (reference sequence). This CDR3 is built from 13 residues. A few counts support this clonotype. What it binds is unknown. TCRdb redid the calling of the RT-PCR reads with MiXCR, one entry per CDR3 protein. Of fewer than 700,000 distinct CDR3 sequences in the sample, about an eighth are singletons; the top ten hold around 12%. This sequence was found in a man aged 45-65 years who received an inactivated influenza vaccine. The specimen was PBMCs from blood, collected roughly 45 days after vaccination. The chain has TRBV7-9 and TRBJ2-7; no clear D. This CDR3 is CASSILLGYEQYF. The CDR3 region has the DNA TGTGCCAGCAGCATCCTTTTAGGTTACGAGCAGTACTTC. The full variable domain, its missing parts supplied by reference TRBV7-9 and TRBJ2-7, is DTGVSQNPRHKITKRGQNVTFRCDPISEHNRLYWYRQTLGQGPEFLTYFQNEAQLEKSRLLSDRFSAERPKGSFSTLEIQRTEQGDSAMYLCASSILLGYEQYFGPGTRLTVT.